The next 15 T cell receptor beta chains were all read from a single sample in a study of cytomegalovirus exposure and HLA in healthy donors. This table comes from immunoSEQ multiplex PCR, and its TCRdb copy is limited to in-frame clones, with some not included. Of about 360,000 clones in the sample, about nine tenths are singletons; the top ten hold under 0.95%. The sample taken for sequencing was PBMCs. The receptor source for this set is a young woman in good health and CMV-seronegative.

This chain links TRBV5-1 with TRBJ2-6, with 7 bases lining up with TRBD2. CDR3 size: 16 residues. V gave up 6 bases and J gave up 0 bases; unmatched junction bases: 6. The germline CDR1 and CDR2 sequences are SGHRS and YFSETQ. The CDR3 region is CASTLAVHSGANVLTF. The CDR3 DNA sequence: TGCGCCAGCACCCTAGCGGTCCACTCTGGGGCCAACGTCCTGACTTTC.

V is TRBV30 and J is TRBJ2-7, with 7 bases identical to TRBD1. The CDR3 runs 13 residues. V was pared by 2 bases and J by 7 bases, with 8 bases of the junction left unmatched. CDR1 is GTSNPN, CDR2 SVGIG, per germline (reference sequence). CDR3 sequence reads: CAWSWDRAMEQYF. In DNA form, the CDR3 reads TGTGCCTGGAGTTGGGACAGAGCCATGGAGCAGTACTTC.

This clone was seen a single time. The V call is TRBV18, the J call TRBJ2-1, with TRBD2 matching 8 bases. This CDR3 has 17 residues. Germline-derived CDR1 and CDR2 are KGHSH and LQKENI. J lost 3 bases, V lost 4 bases, and 11 bases had no gene match. The chain's CDR3 is CASSLTGTRRDYNEQFF. The CDR3 coding sequence is TGTGCCAGCTCACTTACCGGGACTAGAAGAGACTACAATGAGCAGTTCTTC. Looking up the rest from reference TRBV18 and TRBJ2-1 gives the full variable domain: NAGVMQNPRHLVRRRGQEARLRCSPMKGHSHVYWYRQLPEEGLKFMVYLQKENIIDESGMPKERFSAEFPKEGPSILRIQQVVRGDSAAYFCASSLTGTRRDYNEQFFGPGTRLTVL.

This clone was recorded once. V gene TRBV28 combines with J gene TRBJ2-1; the D is unclear. The CDR3 sequence is 13 residues long. CDR1 and CDR2 (germline): MDHEN, SYDVKM. V lost 9 bases and J lost 2, with 11 bases in between. CDR3 loop: CASQSRTYNEQFF. The CDR3 coding sequence is TGTGCCAGTCAGTCCAGAACCTACAATGAGCAGTTCTTC.

In DNA, the CDR3 is TGCGCCAGCAGCTCGGCAGGACAGAAGGGTTCACCCCTCCACTTT. Translated: CASSSAGQKGSPLHF. The chain couples TRBV5-1 to TRBJ1-6; possibly TRBD1 for D (6 bases). V dropped 3 bases and J dropped 9 bases, with 16 bases sitting between them. The CDR3 has 15 residues. Germline lookup yields CDR1 SGHRS and CDR2 YFSETQ.

This chain links TRBV28 with TRBJ1-4; D ambiguous. From germline, CDR1 is MDHEN and CDR2 SYDVKM. CDR3 length equals 11 residues. Trimming pared 6 bases from V and 7 bases from J, leaving 6 bases between. Written as DNA, the CDR3 is TGTGCCAGCAGGCGTGGTGAAAAACTGTTTTTT. Protein sequence: CASRRGEKLFF.

The chain uses TRBV19 and TRBJ1-1; TRBD1 might be the D (6 bases). CDR3 length: 15 amino acids. Germline loops: CDR1 LNHDA, CDR2 SQIVND (reference sequence). Trimming shortened V by 5 bases and J by 1 base, and 14 bases separated the two germline ends. The CDR3 loop reads CASSPGTPKNTEAFF. CDR3 in DNA: TGTGCCAGTAGTCCGGGGACACCCAAGAACACTGAAGCTTTCTTT.

The V and J genes are TRBV28 and TRBJ1-1, with D unresolved. Trimming took 3 bases from V and 7 from J, leaving 12 bases between them. Germline V gene lookup returns CDR1 MDHEN and CDR2 SYDVKM. The CDR3 length is 13 residues. DNA of the CDR3: TGTGCCAGCAGTTTGCTTCGAGGGATTGAAGCTTTCTTT. Residues: CASSLLRGIEAFF.

V usage is TRBV27 and J usage is TRBJ2-1; 9 bases agree with TRBD2. Germline trimming cut 4 bases from V and 2 bases from J; bases unmatched to any gene: 9. The CDR3 spans 17 residues. The germline V gene encodes CDR1 MNHEY and CDR2 SMNVEV (reference sequence). CDR3 coding DNA: TGTGCCAGCAGTTCTCGTTTAGCGGGAGTTGCCTACAATGAGCAGTTCTTC. It translates to CASSSRLAGVAYNEQFF.

The rearrangement uses TRBV28 and TRBJ2-3, with a tentative D call TRBD1 (5 bases). Trimming shortened V by 1 base and J by 8 bases, and 19 bases separated the two germline ends. In germline, CDR1 is MDHEN, CDR2 SYDVKM. CDR3 size: 16 residues. The CDR3 reads CASSLSRGAGQATQYF. The CDR3 DNA is TGTGCCAGCAGTTTATCACGAGGCGCAGGGCAGGCTACGCAGTATTTT.

The rearrangement uses TRBV13 and TRBJ1-3; D might be TRBD1 (5 bases). CDR1 is PRHDT and CDR2 is FYEKMQ in the germline V gene (reference sequence). The V end lost 11 bases, the J end lost 4 bases, and 18 bases lay between the germline ends. The CDR3 totals 14 residues. The CDR3 DNA sequence: TGTGCCGCGCTTCGGGAGGGGCTCGGAAACACCATATATTTT. Its protein is CAALREGLGNTIYF.

V and J are TRBV6-1 and TRBJ1-5; 10 bases fit TRBD1. The CDR3 is 15 amino acids. The V segment lost 7 bases and the J segment 2 bases; nucleotides outside the gene matches: 5. Germline CDR1 is MNHNS and CDR2 is SASEGT. CDR3 bases: TGTGCCAGCAAAAATGACAGGGGGCGCAATCAGCCCCAGCATTTT. Translation: CASKNDRGRNQPQHF.

This rearrangement joins TRBV7-3 to TRBJ2-1; D unclear. Germline V lookup: CDR1 SGHTA, CDR2 FQGTGA. Trimming took 4 bases from V and 6 from J, leaving 4 bases between them. The CDR3 spans 11 residues. CDR3 DNA: TGTGCCAGCAGCTCGGGCAATGAGCAGTTCTTC. It codes for CASSSGNEQFF. The complete variable domain, with remaining parts taken from reference TRBV7-3 and TRBJ2-1, reads GAGVSQTPSNKVTEKGKYVELRCDPISGHTALYWYRQSLGQGPEFLIYFQGTGAADDSGLPNDRFFAVRPEGSVSTLKIQRTERGDSAVYLCASSSGNEQFFGPGTRLTVL.

This clone appeared once. This chain uses TRBV28 with TRBJ2-3; 10 nucleotides align to TRBD2. Trimming cost V 3 bases and J 4 bases; bases outside gene matches: 4. CDR1 is MDHEN and CDR2 is SYDVKM in the germline V gene. The CDR3 length is 15 residues. CDR3 residues: CASSFTSGISDTQYF. The CDR3 nucleotides read TGTGCCAGCAGTTTCACTAGCGGGATCTCAGATACGCAGTATTTT.

The chain links TRBV27 to TRBJ1-6, with D maybe TRBD1 (6 bases). Germline-derived CDR1 and CDR2 are MNHEY and SMNVEV (reference sequence). The ends were cut back, 8 bases at V and 0 bases at J, with 17 bases in the middle. The CDR3 is 17 residues long. CDR3 sequence (DNA): TGTGCCAGCTCATACAGGGTGTGGGGCTCCTATAATTCACCCCTCCACTTT. This codes for CASSYRVWGSYNSPLHF.